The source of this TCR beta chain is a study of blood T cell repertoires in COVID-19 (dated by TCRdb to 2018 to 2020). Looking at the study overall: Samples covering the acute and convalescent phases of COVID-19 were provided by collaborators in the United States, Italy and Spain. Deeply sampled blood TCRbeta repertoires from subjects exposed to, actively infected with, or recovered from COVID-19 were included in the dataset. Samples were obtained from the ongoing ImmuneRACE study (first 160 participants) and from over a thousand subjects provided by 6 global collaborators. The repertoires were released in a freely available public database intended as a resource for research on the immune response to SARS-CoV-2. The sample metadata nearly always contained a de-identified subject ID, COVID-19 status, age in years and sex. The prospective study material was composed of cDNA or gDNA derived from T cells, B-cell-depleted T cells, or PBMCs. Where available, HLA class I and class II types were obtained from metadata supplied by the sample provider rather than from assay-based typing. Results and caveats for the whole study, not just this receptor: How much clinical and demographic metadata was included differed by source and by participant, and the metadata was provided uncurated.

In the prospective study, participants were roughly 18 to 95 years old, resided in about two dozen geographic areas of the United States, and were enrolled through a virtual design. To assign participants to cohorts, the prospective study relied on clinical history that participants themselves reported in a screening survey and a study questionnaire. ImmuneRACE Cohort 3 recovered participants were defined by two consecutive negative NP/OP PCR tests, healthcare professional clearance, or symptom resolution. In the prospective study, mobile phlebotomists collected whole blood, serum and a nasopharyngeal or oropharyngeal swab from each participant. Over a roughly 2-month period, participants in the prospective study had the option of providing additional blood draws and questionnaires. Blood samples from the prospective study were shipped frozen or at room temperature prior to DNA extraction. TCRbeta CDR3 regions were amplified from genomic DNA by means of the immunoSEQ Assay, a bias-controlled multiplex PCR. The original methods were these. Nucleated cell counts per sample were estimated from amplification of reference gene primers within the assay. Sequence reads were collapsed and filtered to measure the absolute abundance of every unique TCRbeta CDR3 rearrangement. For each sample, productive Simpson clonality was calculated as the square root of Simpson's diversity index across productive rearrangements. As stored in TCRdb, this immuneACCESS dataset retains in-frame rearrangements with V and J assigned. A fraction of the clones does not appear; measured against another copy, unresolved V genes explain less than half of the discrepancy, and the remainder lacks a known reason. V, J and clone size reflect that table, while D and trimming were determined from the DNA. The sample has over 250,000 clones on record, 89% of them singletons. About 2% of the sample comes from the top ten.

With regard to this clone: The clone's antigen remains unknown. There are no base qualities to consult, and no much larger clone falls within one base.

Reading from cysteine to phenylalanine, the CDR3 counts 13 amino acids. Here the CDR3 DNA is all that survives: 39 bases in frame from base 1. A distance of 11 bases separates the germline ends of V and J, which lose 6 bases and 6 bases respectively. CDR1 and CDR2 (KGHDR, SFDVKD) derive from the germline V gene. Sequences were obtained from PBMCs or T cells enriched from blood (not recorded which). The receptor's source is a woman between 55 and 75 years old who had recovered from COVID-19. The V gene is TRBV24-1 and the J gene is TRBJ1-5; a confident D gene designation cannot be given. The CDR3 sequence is CATSYSGSQPQHF. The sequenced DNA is TGTGCCACCAGTTACAGCGGTTCTCAGCCCCAGCATTTT.